This TCR beta chain was obtained from a study of blood T cell repertoires in COVID-19. Study information: Collection of acute and convalescent COVID-19 samples took place in the United States, Italy and Spain. PBMCs, B-cell-depleted T cells, or T cells provided the cDNA or gDNA that made up the material.

The protocol was immunoSEQ multiplex PCR, while the TCRdb copy is restricted to in-frame clones and leaves out a portion. The table records about 220,000 clones, about 90% of them present only once. The study recruited people aged 18 to 89 years across roughly 23 US areas. Which cohort a participant joined came from the clinical history participants gave. Per germline, CDR1 SQVTM and CDR2 ANQGSEA. This CDR3 is built from 16 residues. Trimming at V came to 4 bases and at J to 0 bases, leaving 4 bases not matched to a gene. Sequencing was done on a sample of PBMCs or T cells enriched from blood (not recorded which). This receptor was taken from a woman between 45 and 65 years old with acute COVID-19. The chain employs TRBV29-1 and TRBJ1-5, with TRBD1 matching 12 bases. CDR3: CSVAGTGGYSNQPQHF. CDR3 sequence (DNA): TGCAGCGTTGCCGGGACAGGGGGCTATAGCAATCAGCCCCAGCATTTT.